This T cell receptor (beta chain) was sequenced in a study of T cells in Graves' hyperthyroidism and ophthalmopathy. Amplified TCR beta CDR3 regions came from RNA transcripts. First-round RT-PCR targeting the TCR CDR3 was performed with the HTBI primer set. From the multiplex PCR reads, TCRdb called clonotypes with MiXCR, one entry per CDR3 protein. This table has roughly 700,000 distinct CDR3 sequences, 12% to 15% appearing once. This clonotype was counted at least ten times. The CDR3 is 14 amino acids. V was clipped by 7 bases and J by 0 bases, with 12 bases between them. The material sequenced was blood. This rearrangement joins TRBV12-3 or TRBV12-4 to TRBJ1-1, with D unresolved. The TCR originated in a woman between 18 and 30 years old with Graves' hyperthyroidism. The CDR3 bases are TGTGCCAGCAACTGGGGAGAGATGAACACTGAAGCTTTCTTT. It yields the protein CASNWGEMNTEAFF.